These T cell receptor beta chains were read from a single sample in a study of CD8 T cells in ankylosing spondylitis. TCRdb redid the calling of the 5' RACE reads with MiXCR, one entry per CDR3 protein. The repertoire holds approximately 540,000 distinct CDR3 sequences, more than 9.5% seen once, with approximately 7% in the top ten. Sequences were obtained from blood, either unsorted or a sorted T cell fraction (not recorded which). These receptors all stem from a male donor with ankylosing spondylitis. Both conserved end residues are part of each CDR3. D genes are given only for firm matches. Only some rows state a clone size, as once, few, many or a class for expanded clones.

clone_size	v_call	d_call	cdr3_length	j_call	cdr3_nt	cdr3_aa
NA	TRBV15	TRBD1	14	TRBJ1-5	TGTGCCACCCAAGAGGGGGCCGGCAATCAGCCCCAGCATTTT	CATQEGAGNQPQHF
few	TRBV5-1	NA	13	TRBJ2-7	TGCGCCAGCAGCGCTCAGGGTGTGCACGAGCAGTACTTC	CASSAQGVHEQYF
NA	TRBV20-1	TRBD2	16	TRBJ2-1	TGCAGTGCTAGAGATCAAGCGGGAGGACCCTACAATGAGCAGTTCTTC	CSARDQAGGPYNEQFF
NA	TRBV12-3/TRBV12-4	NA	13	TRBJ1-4	TGTGCCAGCAGCTCTAACCGGGCAATGAGACTGTTTTTT	CASSSNRAMRLFF
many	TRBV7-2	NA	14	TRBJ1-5	TGTGCCAGCAGCTTAGCGAACGCGAATCAGCCCCAGCATTTT	CASSLANANQPQHF
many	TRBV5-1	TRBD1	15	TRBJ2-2	TGCGCCAGCAGCTTCCGACAGGGCAACACCGGGGAGCTGTTTTTT	CASSFRQGNTGELFF
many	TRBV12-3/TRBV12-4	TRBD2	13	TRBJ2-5	TGTGCCAGCAGTCTAAGACTAGCGGAGACCCAGTACTTC	CASSLRLAETQYF
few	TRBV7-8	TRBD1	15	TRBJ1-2	TGTGCCAGCAGCTTAGGGAGGGGGCTCTCCTATGGCTACACCTTC	CASSLGRGLSYGYTF
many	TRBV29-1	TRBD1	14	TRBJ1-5	TGCAGCGTTGCTACAGGGGAGGGCTGGCAGCCCCAGCATTTT	CSVATGEGWQPQHF
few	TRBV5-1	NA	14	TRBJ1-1	TGCGCCAGCAGCTTGACAGGGCGAGGCACTGAAGCTTTCTTT	CASSLTGRGTEAFF
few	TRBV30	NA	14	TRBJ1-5	TGTGCCTGGAGCGCGACTGGCGTAAATCAGCCCCAGCATTTT	CAWSATGVNQPQHF
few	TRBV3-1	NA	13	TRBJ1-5	TGTGCCAGCAGCCAAGGTTGGTCCGTGCCCCAGCATTTT	CASSQGWSVPQHF
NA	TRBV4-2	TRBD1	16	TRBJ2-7	TGTGCCAGCAGCCAAGATCAGGGGGCACGTTCCTACGAGCAGTACTTC	CASSQDQGARSYEQYF
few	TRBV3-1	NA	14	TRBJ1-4	TGTGCCAGCAGCCAAGGACAGATTAATGAAAAACTGTTTTTT	CASSQGQINEKLFF
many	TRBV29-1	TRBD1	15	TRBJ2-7	TGCAGCGTTGAAAGTTCGGACAGGGGACTCTACGAGCAGTACTTC	CSVESSDRGLYEQYF
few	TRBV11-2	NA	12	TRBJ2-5	TGTGCCAGCAGCATAGCGTGGGAGACCCAGTACTTC	CASSIAWETQYF
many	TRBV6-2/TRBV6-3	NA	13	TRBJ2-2	TGTGCCAGCACATACCGAAACACCGGGGAGCTGTTTTTT	CASTYRNTGELFF
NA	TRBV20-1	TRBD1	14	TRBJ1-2	TGCAGTGCTAGAGATGGGACAGGGAGCCATGGCTACACCTTC	CSARDGTGSHGYTF